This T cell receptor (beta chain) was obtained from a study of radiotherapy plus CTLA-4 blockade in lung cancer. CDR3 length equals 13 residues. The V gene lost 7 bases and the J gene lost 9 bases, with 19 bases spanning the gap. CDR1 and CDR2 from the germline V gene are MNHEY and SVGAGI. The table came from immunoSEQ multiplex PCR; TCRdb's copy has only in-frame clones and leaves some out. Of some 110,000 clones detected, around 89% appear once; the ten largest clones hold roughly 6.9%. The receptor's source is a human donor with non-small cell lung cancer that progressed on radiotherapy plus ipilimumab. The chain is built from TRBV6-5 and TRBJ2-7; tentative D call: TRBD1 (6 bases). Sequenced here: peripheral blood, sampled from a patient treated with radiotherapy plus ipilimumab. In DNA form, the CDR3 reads TGTGCCAGCACAAACAGGGTCTTCGGCGGGCAGTACTTC. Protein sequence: CASTNRVFGGQYF.